This TCR beta chain was identified in a study of blood T cell repertoires in COVID-19 (TCRdb year 2020). Background for the entire study: Samples covering the acute and convalescent phases of COVID-19 were provided by collaborators in the United States, Italy and Spain. Samples were obtained from the ongoing ImmuneRACE study (first 160 participants) and from about 1,300 subjects provided by 6 global collaborators. Where available, HLA class I and class II types were taken from metadata supplied by the sample provider and were not determined by assay-based typing. The material from the prospective study consisted of cDNA or gDNA derived from T cells, B-cell-depleted T cells, or PBMCs. The sample metadata nearly always contained a de-identified subject ID, COVID-19 status, age in years and sex. The repertoires were made available in a free public database intended to serve as a resource for research on the immune response to SARS-CoV-2. Subjects who had been exposed to COVID-19, were actively infected with it, or had recovered from it provided the deeply sampled blood TCRbeta repertoires that made up the dataset.

Deletion took 5 bases off V and 6 bases off J, with a span of 18 bases between the germline ends. The CDR1 and CDR2 encoded by the germline V gene are SGHTA and FQGNSA. The CDR3 contains 15 residues, cysteine and phenylalanine counted. CDR3 DNA is the only sequence kept; it has 45 bases, read in frame from the first base. Note on this clone: The specificity of this receptor is unknown. No base qualities exist here, and no much larger clone lies one base off it.

Collaborating institutions collected whole blood in K2EDTA tubes following their own protocols. For TCRbeta analysis, collaborator samples were shipped as frozen whole blood, as isolated PBMCs, or as DNA extracted from either sample type. General findings and caveats noted by the study authors: How much clinical and demographic metadata was included differed by source and by participant, and the metadata was provided uncurated.

TCRbeta CDR3 regions were amplified from genomic DNA by means of the immunoSEQ Assay, a bias-controlled multiplex PCR. Processing in the source paper ran as follows. Within the assay, amplification of reference gene primers was used to estimate how many nucleated cells each sample contained. To quantify the absolute abundance of each unique TCRbeta CDR3 rearrangement, sequence reads were collapsed and filtered. For each sample, productive Simpson clonality was calculated as the square root of Simpson's diversity index across productive rearrangements. TCRdb took over this immuneACCESS table, retaining in-frame rearrangements with V and J assigned. Such tables are incomplete; in checked studies, under half of the missing clones stem from an unresolved V gene, and the remainder is unexplained. That table furnishes V, J and clone size, whereas the DNA furnished D and trimming. A total of roughly 300,000 clones appear in this sample, about 83% of them only once. About 1.2% of the sample rests with the top ten.

The TCR sequence derives from a woman aged 45-65 years with acute or convalescent COVID-19. The material sequenced was peripheral blood. The chain employs TRBV7-2 and TRBJ2-3, and perhaps TRBD2 as D gene, on 7 matching bases. CDR3 loop: CASSGEGGRKDTQYF. The DNA sequence follows: TGTGCCAGCAGCGGCGAGGGGGGGAGGAAGGATACGCAGTATTTT.